The 9 T cell receptor beta chains below all came from one sample that was sequenced in a study of blood T cells in healthy people across ages. Combining a sample-barcoded 5' primer with a J-beta primer mix, a second PCR ran for roughly 7 to 11 cycles. TCRdb reanalysed the 5' RACE reads using MiXCR and keeps one entry per CDR3 protein. The table shows fewer than 800,000 distinct CDR3 sequences, with more than 40% occurring only once. Sequenced sample: blood. Every receptor here comes from a woman aged 55 to 70 in good health.

The chain couples TRBV5-1 to TRBJ2-3, with D perhaps given as TRBD1 or TRBD2 (5 bases each). V lost 4 bases and J lost 2, with 14 bases in between. The germline gives CDR1 SGHRS, CDR2 YFSETQ. This CDR3 region has 15 residues. CDR3 sequence (DNA): TGCGCCAGCAGCCGGGACGGGGAATACACAGATACGCAGTATTTT. Its protein product is CASSRDGEYTDTQYF.

The CDR3 sequence is CASSLFGQGYEQYF. CDR3 sequence (DNA): TGCGCCAGCAGCTTGTTTGGACAGGGGTACGAGCAGTACTTC. The chain has TRBV5-1 and TRBJ2-7; 9 nucleotides align to TRBD1. Trimming removed 1 base from V and 4 bases from J; junction bases left unmatched: 3. CDR1 is SGHRS, CDR2 YFSETQ, per germline. The CDR3 totals 14 residues. Full variable domain (missing parts from reference TRBV5-1 and TRBJ2-7): KAGVTQTPRYLIKTRGQQVTLSCSPISGHRSVSWYQQTPGQGLQFLFEYFSETQRNKGNFPGRFSGRQFSNSRSEMNVSTLELGDSALYLCASSLFGQGYEQYFGPGTRLTVT.

The V call is TRBV18, the J call TRBJ2-4; TRBD2 aligns across 8 bases. The DNA end is a closer match to TRBJ2-5, so the J assignment may be wrong. Germline CDR1 is KGHSH and CDR2 is LQKENI. This CDR3 comprises 16 residues. In nucleotides, the CDR3 is TGTGCCAGCTCACCAATGGCGATAGCGGGAATTGAGACCCAGTACTTC. As protein: CASSPMAIAGIETQYF.

This rearrangement joins TRBV4-2 to TRBJ2-7; 8 bases are shared with TRBD2. V dropped 0 bases and J dropped 2; count of bases not matched to a gene: 3. The CDR3 loop spans 15 amino acids. Germline CDR1 and CDR2: LGHNA and YNFKEQ. This CDR3 is CASSQELAAAYEQYF. Written as DNA, the CDR3 is TGTGCCAGCAGCCAAGAACTAGCGGCCGCCTACGAGCAGTACTTC.

V is TRBV7-2 and J is TRBJ2-2, with TRBD2 identical over 10 bases. J was trimmed by 7 bases and V by 4 bases; bases with no gene match: 3. CDR1 is SGHTA, CDR2 FQGNSA, per germline. This CDR3 contains 14 residues. DNA of the CDR3: TGTGCCAGCAGCTCTAGCGGGAGTATCGGGGAGCTGTTTTTT. Protein: CASSSSGSIGELFF.

This clonotype has a handful of counts. The chain links TRBV4-3 to TRBJ2-5, with 7 bases fitting TRBD1. J lost 1 base, V lost 0 bases, and 5 bases had no gene match. This CDR3 has 16 residues. The germline V gene encodes CDR1 LGHNA and CDR2 YSLEER. The CDR3: CASSQDSRGSQETQYF. The CDR3 coding sequence is TGCGCCAGCAGCCAAGACTCCAGGGGGAGCCAAGAGACCCAGTACTTC.

This clonotype has just a few counts. The V and J genes are TRBV2 and TRBJ1-4; no clear D gene. CDR3 length: 12 residues. CDR1 is SNHLY and CDR2 is FYNNEI in the germline V gene. V lost 7 bases to trimming and J lost 8 bases, with 11 bases between them. CDR3: CASKYTGEKLFF. For the CDR3, the DNA is TGTGCCAGCAAATACACTGGGGAAAAACTGTTTTTT.

This clonotype was counted a few times. This sequence joins TRBV3-1 and TRBJ2-1, with D possibly matching TRBD2 (6 bases). Between the trimmed V and J ends, which lost 0 bases and 2 bases, there was a span of 8 bases. This CDR3 comprises 15 residues. CDR1 is LGHDT and CDR2 is YNNKEL in the germline V gene (reference sequence). The CDR3 is CASSQESGPYNEQFF. Here the CDR3 DNA reads TGTGCCAGCAGCCAAGAAAGCGGGCCCTACAATGAGCAGTTCTTC.

The chain couples TRBV20-1 to TRBJ2-1, with 9 bases lining up with TRBD1. V dropped 5 bases and J dropped 7; count of bases not matched to a gene: 6. Germline CDR1 and CDR2: DFQATT and SNEGSKA (reference sequence). The CDR3 is 13 residues long. The CDR3 region has the DNA TGCAGTGCTGCCGGGACAGGGCTAAATGAGCAGTTCTTC. Its protein is CSAAGTGLNEQFF.